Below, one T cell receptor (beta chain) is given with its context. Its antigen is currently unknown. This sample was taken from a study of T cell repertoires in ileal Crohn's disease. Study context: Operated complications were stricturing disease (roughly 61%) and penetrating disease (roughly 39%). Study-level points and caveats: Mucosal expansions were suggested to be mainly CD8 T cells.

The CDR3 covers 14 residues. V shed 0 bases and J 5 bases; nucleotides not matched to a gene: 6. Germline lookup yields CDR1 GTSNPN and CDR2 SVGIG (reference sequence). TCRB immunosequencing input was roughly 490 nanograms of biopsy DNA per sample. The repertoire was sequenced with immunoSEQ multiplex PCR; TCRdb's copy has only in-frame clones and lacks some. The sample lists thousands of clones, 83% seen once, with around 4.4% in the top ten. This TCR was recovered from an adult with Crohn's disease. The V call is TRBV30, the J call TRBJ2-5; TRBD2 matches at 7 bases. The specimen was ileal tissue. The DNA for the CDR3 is TGTGCCTGGAGTGTAGGAGCGGGAAGGGAGACCCAGTACTTC. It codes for CAWSVGAGRETQYF. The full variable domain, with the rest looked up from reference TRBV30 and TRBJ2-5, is SQTIHQWPATLVQPVGSPLSLECTVEGTSNPNLYWYRQAAGRGLQLLFYSVGIGQISSEVPQNLSASRPQDRQFILSSKKLLLSDSGFYLCAWSVGAGRETQYFGPGTRLLVL.